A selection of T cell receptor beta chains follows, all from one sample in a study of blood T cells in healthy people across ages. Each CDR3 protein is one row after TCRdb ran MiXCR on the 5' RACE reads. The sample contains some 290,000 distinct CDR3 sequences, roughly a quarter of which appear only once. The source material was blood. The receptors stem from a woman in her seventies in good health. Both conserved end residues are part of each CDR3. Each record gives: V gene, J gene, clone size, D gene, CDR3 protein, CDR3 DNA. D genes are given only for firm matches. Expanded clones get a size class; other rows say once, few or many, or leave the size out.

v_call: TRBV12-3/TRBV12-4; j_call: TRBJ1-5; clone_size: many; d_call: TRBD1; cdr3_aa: CASSDRDGQPQHF; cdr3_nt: TGTGCCAGCAGCGACAGGGACGGACAGCCCCAGCATTTT
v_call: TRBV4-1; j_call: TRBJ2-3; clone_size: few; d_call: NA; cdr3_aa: CASSQPRQRRGDTQYF; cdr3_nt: TGCGCCAGCAGCCAACCTCGACAACGGAGAGGGGATACGCAGTATTTT
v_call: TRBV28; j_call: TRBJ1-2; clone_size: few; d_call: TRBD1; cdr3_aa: CASLVAQGNYGYTF; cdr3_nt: TGTGCCAGTTTGGTTGCACAGGGGAACTATGGCTACACCTTC
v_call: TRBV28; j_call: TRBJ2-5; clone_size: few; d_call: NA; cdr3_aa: CASSSSQRSPQETQYF; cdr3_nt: TGTGCCAGCAGCTCCTCCCAGCGGTCTCCTCAAGAGACCCAGTACTTC
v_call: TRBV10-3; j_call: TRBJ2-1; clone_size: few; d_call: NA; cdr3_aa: CAISFDREQFF; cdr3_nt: TGTGCCATCAGTTTTGATCGGGAGCAGTTCTTC
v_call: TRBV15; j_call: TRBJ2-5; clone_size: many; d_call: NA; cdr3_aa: CATSRDPDRGTQYF; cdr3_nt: TGTGCCACCAGCAGAGATCCGGATAGGGGGACCCAGTACTTC
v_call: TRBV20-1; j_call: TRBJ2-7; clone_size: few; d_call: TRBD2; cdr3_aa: CSAITSGSFYEQYF; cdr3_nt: TGCAGTGCAATCACTAGCGGGAGTTTCTACGAGCAGTACTTC
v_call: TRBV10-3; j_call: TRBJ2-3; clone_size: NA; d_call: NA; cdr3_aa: CAISPGGDTDTQYF; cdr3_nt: TGTGCCATCAGCCCCGGAGGGGACACAGATACGCAGTATTTT
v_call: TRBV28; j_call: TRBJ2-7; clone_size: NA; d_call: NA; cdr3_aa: CASSLSGRFSEQYF; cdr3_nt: TGTGCCAGCAGTTTATCGGGGAGATTTTCCGAGCAGTACTTC
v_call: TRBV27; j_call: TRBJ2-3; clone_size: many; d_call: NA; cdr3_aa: CASSPQSTPSTDTQYF; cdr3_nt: TGTGCCAGCAGCCCTCAGAGTACTCCTAGCACAGATACGCAGTATTTT
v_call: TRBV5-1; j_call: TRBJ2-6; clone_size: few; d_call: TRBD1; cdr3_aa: CASSSSTGVDGANVLTF; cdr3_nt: TGCGCCAGCAGCTCCTCGACAGGGGTGGATGGGGCCAACGTCCTGACTTTC
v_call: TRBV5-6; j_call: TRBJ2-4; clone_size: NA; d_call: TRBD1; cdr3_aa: CASSLAQKGAEQYF; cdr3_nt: TGTGCCAGCAGCTTGGCCCAAAAGGGGGCAGAACAGTACTTC
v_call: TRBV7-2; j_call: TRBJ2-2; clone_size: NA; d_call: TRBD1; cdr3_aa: CASSRRDRGGTGELFF; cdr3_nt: TGTGCCAGCAGCCGGCGGGACAGGGGAGGCACCGGGGAGCTGTTTTTT
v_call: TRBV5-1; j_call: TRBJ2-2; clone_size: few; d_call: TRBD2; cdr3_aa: CASNPREGAGELFF; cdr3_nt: TGCGCCAGCAATCCTCGGGAGGGCGCCGGGGAGCTGTTTTTT
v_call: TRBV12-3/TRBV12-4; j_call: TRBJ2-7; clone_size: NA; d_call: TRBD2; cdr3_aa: CASSLSAGGYEQYF; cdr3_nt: TGTGCCAGCAGTTTATCAGCGGGAGGCTACGAGCAGTACTTC
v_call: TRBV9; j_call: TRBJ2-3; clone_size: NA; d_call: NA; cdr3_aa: CASRSGYTDTQYF; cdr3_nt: TGTGCCAGCAGGTCAGGGTACACAGATACGCAGTATTTT
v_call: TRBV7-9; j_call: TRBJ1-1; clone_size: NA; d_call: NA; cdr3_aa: CASSLTGSTEAFF; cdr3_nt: TGTGCCAGCAGCTTAACGGGTTCCACTGAAGCTTTCTTT
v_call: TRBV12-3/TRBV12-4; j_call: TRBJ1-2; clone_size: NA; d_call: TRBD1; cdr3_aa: CASSSRDRVGYTF; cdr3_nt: TGTGCCAGCAGTTCCCGTGACAGGGTGGGCTACACCTTC
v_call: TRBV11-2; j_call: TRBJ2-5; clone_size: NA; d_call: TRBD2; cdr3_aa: CASSLGASGSRETQYF; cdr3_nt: TGTGCCAGCAGCTTAGGGGCTAGCGGGAGTAGAGAGACCCAGTACTTC
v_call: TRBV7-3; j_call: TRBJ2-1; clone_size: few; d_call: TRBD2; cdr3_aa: CASSPQPPLAGNNEQFF; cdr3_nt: TGTGCCAGCAGCCCCCAACCCCCACTAGCGGGAAACAATGAGCAGTTCTTC
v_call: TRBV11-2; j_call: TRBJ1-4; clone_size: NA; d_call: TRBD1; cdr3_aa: CASSLGDRMDEKLFF; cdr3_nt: TGTGCCAGCAGCTTAGGGGACAGAATGGATGAAAAACTGTTTTTT
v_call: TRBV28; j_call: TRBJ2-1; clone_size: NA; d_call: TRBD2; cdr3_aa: CASSTNRLAFAEGSYNEQFF; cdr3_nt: TGTGCCAGCAGTACCAACCGACTAGCCTTTGCCGAGGGCTCCTACAATGAGCAGTTCTTC
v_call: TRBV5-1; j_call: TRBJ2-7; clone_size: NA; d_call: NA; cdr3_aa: CASSLGLPAGEQYF; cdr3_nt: TGCGCCAGCAGCTTGGGGCTCCCAGCGGGCGAGCAGTACTTC
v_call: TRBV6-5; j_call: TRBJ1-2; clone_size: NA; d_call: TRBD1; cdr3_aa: CASSYWTGGSKVYTF; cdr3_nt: TGTGCCAGCAGTTACTGGACAGGGGGCTCTAAAGTCTACACCTTC
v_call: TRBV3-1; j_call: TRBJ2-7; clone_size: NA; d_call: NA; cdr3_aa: CASSQGLLGEQYF; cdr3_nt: TGTGCCAGCAGCCAAGGTCTATTGGGCGAGCAGTACTTC
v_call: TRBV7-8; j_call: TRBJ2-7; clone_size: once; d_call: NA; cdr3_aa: CASKSSYEQYF; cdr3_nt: TGTGCCAGCAAGAGCTCCTACGAGCAGTACTTC
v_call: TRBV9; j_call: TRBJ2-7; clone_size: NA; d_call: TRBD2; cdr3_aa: CASSALGGYEQYF; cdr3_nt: TGTGCCAGCAGCGCCCTCGGGGGGTACGAGCAGTACTTC
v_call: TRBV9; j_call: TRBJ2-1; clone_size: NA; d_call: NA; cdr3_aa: CASSSAWGSYNEQFF; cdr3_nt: TGTGCCAGCAGCAGCGCATGGGGCTCGTACAATGAGCAGTTCTTC
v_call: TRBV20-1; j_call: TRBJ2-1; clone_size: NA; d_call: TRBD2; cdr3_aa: CSAQREDGYNEQFF; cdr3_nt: TGCAGTGCCCAGCGGGAGGACGGCTACAATGAGCAGTTCTTC
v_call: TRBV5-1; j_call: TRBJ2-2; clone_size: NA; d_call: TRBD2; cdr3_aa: CAAGATSGNSGELFF; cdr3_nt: TGCGCCGCCGGGGCCACTAGCGGGAATTCCGGGGAGCTGTTTTTT
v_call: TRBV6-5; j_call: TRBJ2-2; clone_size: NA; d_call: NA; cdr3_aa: CASTWDGNTGELFF; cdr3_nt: TGTGCCAGCACCTGGGACGGGAACACCGGGGAGCTGTTTTTT
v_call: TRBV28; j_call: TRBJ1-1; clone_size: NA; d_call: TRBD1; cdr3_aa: CASTSTGAGNTEAFF; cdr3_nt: TGTGCCAGCACTTCAACAGGGGCCGGGAACACTGAAGCTTTCTTT
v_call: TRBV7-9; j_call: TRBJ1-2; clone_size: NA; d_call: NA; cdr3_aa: CASSLEAGWFRRGYTF; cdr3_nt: TGTGCCAGCAGCTTAGAAGCGGGGTGGTTCCGCCGGGGCTACACCTTC
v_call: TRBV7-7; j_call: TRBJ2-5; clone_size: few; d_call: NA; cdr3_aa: CASSGLGALPQYF; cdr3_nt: TGTGCTAGCAGCGGCCTGGGGGCGCTGCCCCAGTACTTC
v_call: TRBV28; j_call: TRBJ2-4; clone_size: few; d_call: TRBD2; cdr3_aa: CASSFHAGGNIQYF; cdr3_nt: TGTGCCAGCAGTTTTCACGCGGGGGGAAACATTCAGTACTTC
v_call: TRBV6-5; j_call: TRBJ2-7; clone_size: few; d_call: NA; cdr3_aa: CASSWGTDASSYEQYF; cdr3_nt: TGTGCCAGCAGTTGGGGGACTGACGCCAGCTCCTACGAGCAGTACTTC
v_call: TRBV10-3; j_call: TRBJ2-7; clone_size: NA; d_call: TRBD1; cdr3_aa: CAIMGQGQGAEQYF; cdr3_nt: TGTGCCATCATGGGACAGGGGCAGGGTGCCGAGCAGTACTTC
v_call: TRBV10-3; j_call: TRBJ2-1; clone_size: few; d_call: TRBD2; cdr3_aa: CATSDGGASGSRNEQFF; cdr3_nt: TGTGCCACCAGTGACGGGGGGGCTAGCGGGAGCCGCAATGAGCAGTTCTTC
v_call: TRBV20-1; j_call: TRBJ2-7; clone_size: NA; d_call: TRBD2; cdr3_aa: CSANTAGLPYEQYF; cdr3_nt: TGCAGTGCTAATACAGCGGGACTCCCCTACGAGCAGTACTTC
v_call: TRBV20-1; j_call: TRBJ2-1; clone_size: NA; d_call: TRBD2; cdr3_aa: CSARVPSGSRNEQFF; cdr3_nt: TGCAGTGCTAGAGTCCCTAGCGGGAGTCGCAATGAGCAGTTCTTC
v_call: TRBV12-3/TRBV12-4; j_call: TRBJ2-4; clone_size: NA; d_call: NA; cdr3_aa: CASMERIENIQYF; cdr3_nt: TGTGCCAGCATGGAAAGGATCGAAAACATTCAGTACTTC
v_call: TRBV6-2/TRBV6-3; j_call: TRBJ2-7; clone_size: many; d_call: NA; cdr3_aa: CASRKDPSSYEQYF; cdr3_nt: TGTGCCAGCAGGAAGGACCCTAGCTCCTACGAGCAGTACTTC
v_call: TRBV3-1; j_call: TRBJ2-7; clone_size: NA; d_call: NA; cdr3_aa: CASSQGNYVGEQYF; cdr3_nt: TGTGCCAGCAGCCAGGGGAACTACGTAGGAGAGCAGTACTTC